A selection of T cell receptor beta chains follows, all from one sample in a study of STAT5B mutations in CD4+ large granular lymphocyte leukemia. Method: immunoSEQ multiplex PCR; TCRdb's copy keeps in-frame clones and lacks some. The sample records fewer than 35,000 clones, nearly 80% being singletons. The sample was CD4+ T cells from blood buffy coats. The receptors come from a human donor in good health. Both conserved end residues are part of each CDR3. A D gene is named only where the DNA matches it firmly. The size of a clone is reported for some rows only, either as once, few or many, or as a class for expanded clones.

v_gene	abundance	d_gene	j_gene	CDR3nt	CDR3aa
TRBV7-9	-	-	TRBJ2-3	TGTGCCAGCAGCTTAGCTTGGCAGGGCACTAGCACAGATACGCAGTATTTT	CASSLAWQGTSTDTQYF
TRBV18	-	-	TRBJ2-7	TGTGCCAGCTCACCTCAAAACTACGAGCAGTACTTC	CASSPQNYEQYF
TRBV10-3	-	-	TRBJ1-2	TGTGCCATCAGTGAGTCTCAGGGTTATGAGGCCTATGGCTACACCTTC	CAISESQGYEAYGYTF
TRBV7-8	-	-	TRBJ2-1	TGTGCCAGCAGCTTAGGCCCTGCTAGCGAGAATGAGCAGTTCTTC	CASSLGPASENEQFF
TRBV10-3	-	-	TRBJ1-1	TGTGCCATCAGTGATTTCGAACTCAACACTGAAGCTTTCTTT	CAISDFELNTEAFF
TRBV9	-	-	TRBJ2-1	TGTGCCAGCAGCCCACGACCGAACCCCCCGAATGAGCAGTTCTTC	CASSPRPNPPNEQFF
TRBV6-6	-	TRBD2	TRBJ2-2	TGTGCCAGCAGTGGAGCGGGGGGGCCCAGCGGGGAGCTGTTTTTT	CASSGAGGPSGELFF
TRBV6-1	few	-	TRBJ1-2	TGTGCCAGCAGTGATCAGGGAGGATACACCTTC	CASSDQGGYTF
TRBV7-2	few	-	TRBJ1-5	TGTGCCAGCAGCTTAGTAGGAGTAAATAGCAATCAGCCCCAGCATTTT	CASSLVGVNSNQPQHF
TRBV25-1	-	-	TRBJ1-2	TGTGCCAGCAGTGAATACAGCTATGGCTACACCTTC	CASSEYSYGYTF
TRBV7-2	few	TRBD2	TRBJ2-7	TGTGCCAGCAGCTCAGACCGACTAGCGGGGGGGGCCTACGAGCAGTACTTC	CASSSDRLAGGAYEQYF
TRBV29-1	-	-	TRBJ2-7	TGCAGCGTTAACTCAGGGGACGAGCAGTACTTC	CSVNSGDEQYF
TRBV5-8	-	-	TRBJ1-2	TGTGCCAGCAGCCCGGGTTTATCCTTTGGCTACACCTTC	CASSPGLSFGYTF
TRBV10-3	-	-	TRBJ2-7	TGTGCCATCAGTGAGGTGCGAACCTACGAGCAGTACTTC	CAISEVRTYEQYF
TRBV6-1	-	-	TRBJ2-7	TGTGCCAGCAGTGAAGTGACAGGACCCTACGAGCAGTACTTC	CASSEVTGPYEQYF
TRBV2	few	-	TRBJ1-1	TGTGCCAGCAGAGACATGAACACTGAAGCTTTCTTT	CASRDMNTEAFF
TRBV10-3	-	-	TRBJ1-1	TGTGCCATCAGTGACTTGGGGAACACTGAAGCTTTCTTT	CAISDLGNTEAFF
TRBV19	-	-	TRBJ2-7	TGTGCCAGCCCGGGACACCCTTACGAGCAGTACTTC	CASPGHPYEQYF
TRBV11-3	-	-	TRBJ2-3	TGTGCCAGCAGCTTGCGGGGGCCAGATACGCAGTATTTT	CASSLRGPDTQYF
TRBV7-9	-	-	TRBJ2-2	TGTGCCAGCAGCCCACAGGGAAGGGGCACCGGGGAGCTGTTTTTT	CASSPQGRGTGELFF
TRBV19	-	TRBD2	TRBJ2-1	TGTGCCAGTAGTTCCCCAGCGGGAGTGGGCCGAGATGAGCAGTTCTTC	CASSSPAGVGRDEQFF
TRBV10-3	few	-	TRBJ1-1	TGTGCCATCAGTGGCAGGGAACGGAGCATGAACACTGAAGCTTTCTTT	CAISGRERSMNTEAFF
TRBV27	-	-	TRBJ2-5	TGTGCCAGCAGTTTAAGGGGTGGAGAGACCCAGTACTTC	CASSLRGGETQYF
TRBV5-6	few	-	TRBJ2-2	TGTGCCAGCAGCCCGAAGGACAGGAACACCGGGGAGCTGTTTTTT	CASSPKDRNTGELFF
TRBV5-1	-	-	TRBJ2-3	TGCGCCAGCAGCTTGGGTGACAGCACAGATACGCAGTATTTT	CASSLGDSTDTQYF
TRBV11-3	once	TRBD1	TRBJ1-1	TGTGCCAGCAGCTTGTCAGGGGGCAACACTGAAGCTTTCTTT	CASSLSGGNTEAFF
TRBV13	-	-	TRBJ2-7	TGTGCCAGCACCTGGGGGGCCGGCGAGCAGTACTTC	CASTWGAGEQYF
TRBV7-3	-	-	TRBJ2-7	TGTGCCAGCAGCTCAACCGGGACTGAGCAGTACTTC	CASSSTGTEQYF
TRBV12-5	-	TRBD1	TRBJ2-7	TGTGCTAGTGGCCCTCCCGGGACAGGGGACGAGCAGTACTTC	CASGPPGTGDEQYF
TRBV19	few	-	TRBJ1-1	TGTGCCAGTAGTACTTCCAGAGACGGACTAAACACTGAAGCTTTCTTT	CASSTSRDGLNTEAFF